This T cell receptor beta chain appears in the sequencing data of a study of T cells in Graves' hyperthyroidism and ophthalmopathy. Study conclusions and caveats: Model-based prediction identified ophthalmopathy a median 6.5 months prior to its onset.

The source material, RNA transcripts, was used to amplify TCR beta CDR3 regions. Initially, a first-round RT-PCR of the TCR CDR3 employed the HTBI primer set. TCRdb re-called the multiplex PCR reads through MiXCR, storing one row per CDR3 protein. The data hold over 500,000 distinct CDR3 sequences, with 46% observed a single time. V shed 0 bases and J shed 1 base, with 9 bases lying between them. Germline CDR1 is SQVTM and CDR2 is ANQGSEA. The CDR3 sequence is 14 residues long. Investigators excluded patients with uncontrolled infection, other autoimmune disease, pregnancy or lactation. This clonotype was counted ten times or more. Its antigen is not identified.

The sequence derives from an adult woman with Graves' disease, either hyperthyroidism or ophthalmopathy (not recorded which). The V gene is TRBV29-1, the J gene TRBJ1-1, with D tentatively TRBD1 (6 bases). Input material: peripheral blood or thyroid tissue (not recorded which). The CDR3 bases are TGCAGCGTTGAAGAGACAGGACAGAACACTGAAGCTTTCTTT. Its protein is CSVEETGQNTEAFF.